This T cell receptor (beta chain) came from a study of blood T cell repertoires in COVID-19. Study-level background: Researchers got acute and convalescent COVID-19 samples from the United States, Italy and Spain. PBMCs, B-cell-depleted T cells, or T cells provided the cDNA or gDNA that made up the material.

This clone was observed a single time. Trimming removed 2 bases from V and 4 bases from J; junction bases left unmatched: 9. Germline CDR1 LGHNA, CDR2 YSLEER. The CDR3 is 17 residues long. How the authors handled the data: Estimated nucleated cell counts came from reference gene primer amplification. Profiled with immunoSEQ multiplex PCR; TCRdb holds only in-frame clones, not every one. The D gene and trimming were derived from the DNA, and the V and J assignments and clone size from that table. The data show roughly 200,000 clones, 80% to 90% seen once. V usage is TRBV4-3 and J usage is TRBJ1-3; 9 positions match TRBD1. The sequence was obtained from a man aged 55-75 years who had recovered from COVID-19. Material: peripheral blood. The CDR3 coding sequence is TGCGCCAGCAGCCAAATACTACAGGGGGCAGCGGGAAACACCATATATTTT. This codes for CASSQILQGAAGNTIYF.